This T cell receptor (beta chain) was documented in a study of PD-L1 blockade in urothelial cancer. Study background: Most patients, about 85% of the roughly 30, were males with bladder-origin cancer.

Libraries were prepared by immunoSEQ multiplex PCR; TCRdb keeps only in-frame clonotypes and omits some of them. In the table there are some 50,000 clones, approximately 88% of which are singletons. Germline V gene lookup returns CDR1 MGHDK and CDR2 SYGVNS. The length of the CDR3 is 15 residues. Between the trimmed V and J ends, which lost 3 bases and 6 bases, there was a span of 15 bases. Time point indicated: pretreatment peripheral blood. The clonotype originates from a woman between 55 and 75 years old with urothelial cancer. The chain uses TRBV25-1 and TRBJ2-1, with a tentative D call TRBD2 (5 bases). Source: PBMCs, taken around atezolizumab (anti-PD-L1) treatment. CDR3: CASSDRDLVSNEQFF. The CDR3 DNA reads TGTGCCAGCAGTGACCGGGATTTAGTGTCCAATGAGCAGTTCTTC.